Following are 12 T cell receptor beta chains from one sample sequenced in a study of blood T cell repertoires in COVID-19. Some clones are missing from TCRdb's copy, which holds only in-frame ones; the method was immunoSEQ multiplex PCR. Among roughly 230,000 clones listed, around 83% were seen once. The sample consisted of peripheral blood. The receptor set was obtained from a man aged 35 to 55 with active or convalescent COVID-19.

The J gene is TRBJ1-1, the V gene TRBV5-1, with TRBD1 as a possible D gene (5 bases). Germline V gives CDR1 SGHRS, CDR2 YFSETQ. The CDR3 covers 13 residues. Between the trimmed V and J ends, which lost 5 bases and 1 base, there was a span of 9 bases. CDR3 bases: TGCGCCAGCAGGACCCAGGGGAACACTGAAGCTTTCTTT. Amino acids: CASRTQGNTEAFF.

The chain combines TRBV6-2 or TRBV6-3 with TRBJ1-2, with 7 nucleotides matching TRBD1. The CDR3 extends over 13 amino acids. V trimming: 6 bases; J trimming: 4 bases; junction bases outside the gene matches: 5. Germline CDR1 MNHEY, CDR2 SVGEGT. For the CDR3, the DNA is TGTGCCAGCAGCCCGGACAGGACCTATGGCTACACCTTC. Its protein is CASSPDRTYGYTF.

The J gene is TRBJ2-7, the V gene TRBV6-4; a possible D gene is TRBD2 (5 bases). This CDR3 has 14 amino acids. V dropped 0 bases and J dropped 3 bases, with 9 bases sitting between them. Per the germline V gene, CDR1 is MRHNA and CDR2 is SNTAGT. CDR3 sequence reads: CASSDSVGSYEQYF. The CDR3 nucleotides read TGTGCCAGCAGTGACTCGGTGGGGAGCTACGAGCAGTACTTC.

This rearrangement joins TRBV4-3 to TRBJ1-4; D is unclear. V lost 1 base and J 5 bases, leaving 20 bases between the germline ends. The germline V gene has CDR1 LGHNA and CDR2 YSLEER. This CDR3 is 18 amino acids long. The CDR3 sequence: CASSQVPQRSTGNEKLFF. The CDR3, as DNA: TGCGCCAGCAGCCAAGTCCCACAAAGATCAACGGGGAATGAAAAACTGTTTTTT.

The gene calls are TRBV19 and TRBJ1-3; D unresolved. The CDR3 covers 13 residues. The V end was cut by 2 bases, the J end by 1 base, with 3 bases between. Germline-derived CDR1 and CDR2 are LNHDA and SQIVND (reference sequence). DNA for the CDR3: TGTGCCAGTAGTATATCTTCTGGAAACACCATATATTTT. Its translation: CASSISSGNTIYF.

This clone was seen only a few times. This chain links TRBV5-8 with TRBJ1-5; D may be TRBD1 (5 bases). Between the trimmed V and J ends, which lost 0 bases and 4 bases, there was a span of 8 bases. CDR3 length: 14 residues. Germline values: CDR1 SGHTS, CDR2 YDEGEE. CDR3 sequence (DNA): TGTGCCAGCAGCTTGGGGGGGGGAAATCAGCCCCAGCATTTT. Protein: CASSLGGGNQPQHF.

Here the CDR3 reads CASNTGGVNTEAFF. CDR3 bases: TGTGCCAGCAACACAGGGGGAGTGAACACTGAAGCTTTCTTT. This chain joins TRBV28 and TRBJ1-1; 8 bases are shared with TRBD1. CDR1 is MDHEN, CDR2 SYDVKM, per germline. This CDR3 is built from 14 residues. Unmatched junction bases numbered 4, after V lost 7 bases and J lost 0 bases. The full variable domain, with the rest looked up from reference TRBV28 and TRBJ1-1, is DVKVTQSSRYLVKRTGEKVFLECVQDMDHENMFWYRQDPGLGLRLIYFSYDVKMKEKGDIPEGYSVSREKKERFSLILESASTNQTSMYLCASNTGGVNTEAFFGQGTRLTVV.

The V gene is TRBV6-5, the J gene TRBJ2-1; D unresolved. Germline assignment: CDR1 MNHEY and CDR2 SVGAGI. The CDR3 length is 11 residues. V gave up 6 bases and J gave up 7 bases, with 7 bases separating them. Here the CDR3 reads CASREWNEQFF. CDR3 DNA sequence: TGTGCCAGCAGAGAGTGGAATGAGCAGTTCTTC.

The V call is TRBV7-2, the J call TRBJ1-2, with a possible D match to TRBD1 (5 bases). V lost 5 bases and J lost 4, with 14 bases in between. This CDR3 region has 14 residues. Germline V gene data show CDR1 as SGHTA and CDR2 as FQGNSA. The CDR3 spells CASSTKQDLYGYTF. DNA for the CDR3: TGTGCCAGCAGCACGAAACAGGACCTCTATGGCTACACCTTC.

The CDR3, as DNA: TGTGCCAGCAGCCAAAGGGGTGGTGGCACAGATACGCAGTATTTT. Encoded protein: CASSQRGGGTDTQYF. J is TRBJ2-3 and V is TRBV9; weak D call: TRBD1 (5 bases). Trimming took 4 bases from V and 1 from J, leaving 13 bases between them. Germline V gene lookup returns CDR1 SGDLS and CDR2 YYNGEE. This CDR3 spans 15 amino acids.

The chain uses TRBV7-3 and TRBJ2-5; the match to TRBD1 covers 8 bases. The CDR3 totals 14 residues. The V and J ends lost 5 bases and 7 bases, in that order; junction bases with no gene match: 9. CDR1 is SGHTA, CDR2 FQGTGA, per germline. The CDR3 sequence is CASSPRQGFGTQYF. The CDR3 DNA follows: TGTGCCAGCAGCCCGCGACAGGGGTTTGGGACCCAGTACTTC. The entire variable domain, with the rest obtained from reference TRBV7-3 and TRBJ2-5, is as follows: GAGVSQTPSNKVTEKGKYVELRCDPISGHTALYWYRQSLGQGPEFLIYFQGTGAADDSGLPNDRFFAVRPEGSVSTLKIQRTERGDSAVYLCASSPRQGFGTQYFGPGTRLLVL.

The chain combines TRBV10-3 with TRBJ2-7; maybe TRBD1 (7 bases). The CDR3 is 12 amino acids. Germline-derived CDR1 and CDR2 are ENHRY and SYGVKD. The V end lost 3 bases, the J end lost 7 bases, and 10 bases lay between the germline ends. This CDR3 reads CAISDQGGEQYF. The CDR3 nucleotides read TGTGCCATCAGTGATCAGGGGGGAGAGCAGTACTTC.